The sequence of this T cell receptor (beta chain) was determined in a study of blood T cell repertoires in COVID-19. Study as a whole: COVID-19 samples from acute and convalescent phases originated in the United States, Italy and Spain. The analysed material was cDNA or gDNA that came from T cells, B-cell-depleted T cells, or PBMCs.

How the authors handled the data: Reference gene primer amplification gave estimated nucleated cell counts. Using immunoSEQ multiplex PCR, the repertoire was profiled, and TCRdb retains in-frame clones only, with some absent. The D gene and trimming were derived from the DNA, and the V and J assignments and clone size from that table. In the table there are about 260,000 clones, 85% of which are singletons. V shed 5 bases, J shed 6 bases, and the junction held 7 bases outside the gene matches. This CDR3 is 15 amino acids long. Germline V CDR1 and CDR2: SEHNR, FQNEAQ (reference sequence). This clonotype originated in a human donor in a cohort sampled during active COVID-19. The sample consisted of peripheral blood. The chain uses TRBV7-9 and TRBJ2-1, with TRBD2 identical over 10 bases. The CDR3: CASSILAGVRNEQFF. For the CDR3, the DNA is TGTGCCAGCAGCATTCTAGCGGGAGTGCGCAATGAGCAGTTCTTC.